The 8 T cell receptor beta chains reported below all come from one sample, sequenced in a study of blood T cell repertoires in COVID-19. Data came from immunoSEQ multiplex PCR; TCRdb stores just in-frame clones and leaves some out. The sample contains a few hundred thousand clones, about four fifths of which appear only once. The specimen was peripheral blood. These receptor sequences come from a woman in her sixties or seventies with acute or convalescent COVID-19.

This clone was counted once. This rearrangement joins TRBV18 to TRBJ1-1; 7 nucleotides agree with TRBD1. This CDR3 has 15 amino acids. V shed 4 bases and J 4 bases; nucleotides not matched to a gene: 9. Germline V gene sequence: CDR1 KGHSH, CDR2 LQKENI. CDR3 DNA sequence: TGTGCCAGCTCACAACAGGGGTCTAGGGGCACTGAAGCTTTCTTT. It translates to CASSQQGSRGTEAFF.

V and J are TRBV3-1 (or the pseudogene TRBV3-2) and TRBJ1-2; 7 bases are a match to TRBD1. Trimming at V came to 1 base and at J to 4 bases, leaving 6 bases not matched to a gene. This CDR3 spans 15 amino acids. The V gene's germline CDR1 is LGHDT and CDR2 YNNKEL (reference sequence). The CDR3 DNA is TGTGCCAGCAGCCAAGCCCCCGCAGGGGGCTATGGCTACACCTTC. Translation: CASSQAPAGGYGYTF.

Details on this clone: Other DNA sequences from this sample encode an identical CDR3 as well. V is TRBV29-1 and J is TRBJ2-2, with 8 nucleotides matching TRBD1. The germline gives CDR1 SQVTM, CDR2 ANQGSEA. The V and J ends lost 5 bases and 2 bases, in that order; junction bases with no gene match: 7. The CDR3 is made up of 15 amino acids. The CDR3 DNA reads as TGCAGCGTTCGGACCGGGACAGGCAACACCGGGGAGCTGTTTTTT. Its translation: CSVRTGTGNTGELFF.

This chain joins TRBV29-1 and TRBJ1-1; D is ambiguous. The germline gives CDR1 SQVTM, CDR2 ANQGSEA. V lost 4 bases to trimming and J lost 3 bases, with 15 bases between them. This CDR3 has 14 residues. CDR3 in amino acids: CSVAPLGGHTEAFF. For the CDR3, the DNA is TGCAGCGTTGCGCCCTTGGGAGGCCACACTGAAGCTTTCTTT.

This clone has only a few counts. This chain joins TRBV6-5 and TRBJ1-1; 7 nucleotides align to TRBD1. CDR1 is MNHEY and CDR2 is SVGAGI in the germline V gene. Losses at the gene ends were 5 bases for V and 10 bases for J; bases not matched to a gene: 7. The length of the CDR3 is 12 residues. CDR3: CASSRDRDRAFF. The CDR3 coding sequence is TGTGCCAGCAGTCGAGACAGGGACCGAGCTTTCTTT.

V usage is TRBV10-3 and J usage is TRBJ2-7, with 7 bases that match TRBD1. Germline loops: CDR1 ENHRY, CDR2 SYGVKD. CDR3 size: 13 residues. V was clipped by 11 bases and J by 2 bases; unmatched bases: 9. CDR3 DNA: TGTGCCGCCACAGGGGATTCCACCTACGAGCAGTACTTC. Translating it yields CAATGDSTYEQYF.

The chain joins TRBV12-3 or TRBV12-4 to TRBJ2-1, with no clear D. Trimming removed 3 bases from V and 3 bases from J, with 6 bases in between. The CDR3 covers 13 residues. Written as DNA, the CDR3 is TGTGCCAGCAGTTTTGGCAGCTACAATGAGCAGTTCTTC. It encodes CASSFGSYNEQFF.

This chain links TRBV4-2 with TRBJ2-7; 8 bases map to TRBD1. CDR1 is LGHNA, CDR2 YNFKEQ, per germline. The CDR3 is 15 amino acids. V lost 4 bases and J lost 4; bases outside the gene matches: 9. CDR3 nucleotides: TGTGCCAGCAGCCTCAAATTGGACAGGGTTTACGAGCAGTACTTC. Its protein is CASSLKLDRVYEQYF.